These 8 T cell receptor beta chains were sequenced from one sample in a study of beta chain features in type 1 diabetes. Findings and limits, study-wide: Researchers report that Type 1 diabetes patients had moderately but significantly shorter TCRB CDR3s across all four CD4+ subsets.

Antigen specificity for these receptors is unknown. cDNA synthesis used the whole RNA isolate, giving expressed TCRB sequences. Using immunoSEQ multiplex PCR, the repertoire was profiled, and TCRdb retains in-frame clones only, with some absent. This repertoire shows 100,000 to 150,000 clones, 17% found once; its top ten account for approximately 2.5%. Sequenced material: central memory CD4+ T cells from blood. The source is a man between 18 and 29 years old with type 1 diabetes.

The sample holds a few counts of this clone. The rearrangement uses TRBV6-5 and TRBJ1-1; D is ambiguous. Trimming left V 3 bases short and J 3 bases short, with 11 bases between. Germline loops: CDR1 MNHEY, CDR2 SVGAGI. This CDR3 has 14 residues. DNA of the CDR3: TGTGCCAGCAGTTATCCGGGGAAGGACACTGAAGCTTTCTTT. Translation gives CASSYPGKDTEAFF.

The rearrangement joins TRBV29-1 to TRBJ1-1; D may be TRBD1 (5 bases). The V end lost 4 bases, the J end lost 2 bases, and 14 bases lay between the germline ends. Germline values: CDR1 SQVTM, CDR2 ANQGSEA. This CDR3 region has 14 residues. The CDR3 coding sequence is TGCAGCGTTGCTTCCGGGACGTTCAACACTGAAGCTTTCTTT. Protein: CSVASGTFNTEAFF.

This chain uses TRBV4-1 with TRBJ2-7; 7 positions agree with TRBD2. The CDR3 has 17 amino acids. CDR1 and CDR2 from the germline V gene are MGHRA and YSYEKL. J gave up 3 bases and V 4 bases, and 15 bases lay outside the gene matches. CDR3 DNA: TGCGCCAGCAGCCCCGGACTAGGCGGGAGAAGGGGCTACGAGCAGTACTTC. It yields the protein CASSPGLGGRRGYEQYF.

V usage is TRBV9 and J usage is TRBJ1-2; a possible D gene is TRBD1 (6 bases). Trimming cost V 7 bases and J 8 bases, with 15 bases left between them. The CDR3 covers 12 residues. CDR1 is SGDLS, CDR2 YYNGEE, per germline. DNA for the CDR3: TGTGCCAGCCAAACAGGGAACGGGGGCTACACCTTC. It encodes CASQTGNGGYTF.

This clone was counted ten times or more. This chain uses TRBV5-1 with TRBJ1-2, with D unclear. Between the trimmed V and J ends, which lost 4 bases and 3 bases, there was a span of 10 bases. CDR3 length: 13 residues. Germline loops: CDR1 SGHRS, CDR2 YFSETQ. CDR3: CASSPDGDYGYTF. DNA of the CDR3: TGCGCCAGCAGCCCGGACGGCGACTATGGCTACACCTTC.

The V call is TRBV5-1, the J call TRBJ1-5; 7 bases are shared with TRBD1. The germline V gene has CDR1 SGHRS and CDR2 YFSETQ. The CDR3 extends over 15 amino acids. The V gene end was trimmed by 4 bases and the J gene end by 1 base; junction bases not matched to a gene: 5. The CDR3 sequence: CASSLQGLSNQPQHF. CDR3 DNA: TGCGCCAGCAGCCTACAGGGGCTGAGCAATCAGCCCCAGCATTTT.

This sequence joins TRBV7-9 and TRBJ1-5; D is perhaps TRBD1 (5 bases). The ends were cut back, 5 bases at V and 8 bases at J, with 22 bases in the middle. The CDR3 loop spans 16 amino acids. Germline lookup yields CDR1 SEHNR and CDR2 FQNEAQ (reference sequence). CDR3 sequence reads: CASSPTHGVRAEPQHF. CDR3 coding DNA: TGTGCCAGCAGCCCGACCCATGGGGTCAGGGCGGAGCCCCAGCATTTT.

This clone was seen a few times. V is TRBV4-2 and J is TRBJ2-2; 10 bases line up with TRBD1. CDR1 and CDR2 (germline): LGHNA, YNFKEQ. This CDR3 contains 17 residues. Trimming removed 5 bases from V and 2 bases from J; junction bases left unmatched: 8. CDR3 nucleotides: TGTGCCAGCAGCTTAGAGCGGGACAGGGGAAACACCGGGGAGCTGTTTTTT. Amino acids: CASSLERDRGNTGELFF.